The present entry profiles one T cell receptor (beta chain) with its context. The data originate from a study of control samples from healthy donors and cancer patients. J gave up 5 bases and V 1 base, and 5 bases lay outside the gene matches. The germline gives CDR1 SGHNT, CDR2 YYREEE (reference sequence). The CDR3 spans 15 residues. The assay was immunoSEQ multiplex PCR, and TCRdb's table has in-frame clones only and misses some. Of approximately 150,000 clones listed, around 86% are singletons. The sequencing sample was made of blood. The sequence came from a man aged 30 to 45 in good health. The J gene is TRBJ2-2, the V gene TRBV5-4, with 7 bases matching TRBD2. The CDR3: CASSLSAGTTGELFF. CDR3 in DNA: TGTGCCAGCAGCTTGTCAGCGGGGACTACCGGGGAGCTGTTTTTT.